The entry below gives a single TCR beta chain sequence along with its context. This clone appeared a few times. Its antigen is unknown. Within one base of it there is no much larger clone, and no base qualities were kept. This specimen includes other DNA sequences encoding the same CDR3. Trimming takes 3 bases from V and 3 bases from J, and the germline ends sit 9 bases apart. The CDR3 runs 13 residues from the cysteine to the phenylalanine. Left in the record is the CDR3 DNA by itself, 39 bases read in frame from the first base. TCRbeta CDR3 regions were amplified from genomic DNA by means of the immunoSEQ Assay, a bias-controlled multiplex PCR. Per the original workflow: Within the assay, amplification of reference gene primers was used to estimate how many nucleated cells each sample contained. To quantify the absolute abundance of each unique TCRbeta CDR3 rearrangement, sequence reads were collapsed and filtered. For each sample, productive Simpson clonality was calculated as the square root of Simpson's diversity index across productive rearrangements. Drawn from immuneACCESS, this table holds only the in-frame rearrangements with V and J called that TCRdb kept. Clones are partly lost; checked studies trace under half to an unresolved V gene and leave the rest unexplained. V, J and clone size are those of that table, while D and trimming were read from the DNA. The sample table contains some 52,000 clones; only one count was recorded for around 90% of them. 3.1% of the sample rests with the top ten.

This specimen comes from a study of blood T cell repertoires in COVID-19 (TCRdb year 2020). A note on the overall study: The collaborator samples originated in the United States, Italy and Spain and spanned the acute and convalescent phases of COVID-19. Samples were obtained from the ongoing ImmuneRACE study (first 160 participants) and from 1,254 subjects provided by 6 global collaborators. The prospective study material was composed of cDNA or gDNA derived from T cells, B-cell-depleted T cells, or PBMCs. Where HLA class I and class II types were available, the types were taken from metadata supplied by the sample provider, not from assay-based typing. The repertoires were released in a freely available public database intended as a resource for research on the immune response to SARS-CoV-2. Sample metadata almost always included a de-identified subject ID, COVID-19 status, age in years and sex. Deeply sampled blood TCRbeta repertoires from subjects exposed to, actively infected with, or recovered from COVID-19 were included in the dataset. Findings and caveats that apply to the study as a whole: How much clinical and demographic metadata was included differed by source and by participant, and the metadata was provided uncurated.

Each collaborating institution followed its own protocols to collect whole blood in K2EDTA tubes. Collaborator samples were shipped for TCRbeta analysis as frozen whole blood, isolated PBMCs, or DNA extracted from either sample type. Sequencing was done on a sample of peripheral blood. The rearranged chain carries TRBV12-3 or TRBV12-4 and TRBJ2-7; a tentative D match to TRBD2 spans 5 bases. The receptor's source is a human donor in a cohort sampled during active COVID-19. The CDR3 protein sequence reads: CASSFGSGYEQYF. At the DNA level, the sequence is TGTGCCAGCAGTTTTGGAAGCGGCTACGAGCAGTACTTC.